This T cell receptor (beta chain) comes out of a study of shared clonotypes between healthy human individuals. Study conclusions and caveats: The naive CD4 repertoires of a few donors were compared, and around 4.9% of clonotypes were shared.

Notes on this clone: The antigen is undetermined.

Trimming pared 0 bases from V and 1 base from J, leaving 10 bases between. CDR3 length: 15 amino acids. Germline-derived CDR1 and CDR2 are SGDLS and YYNGEE. Sequencing used immunoSEQ multiplex PCR; TCRdb keeps in-frame clones, though not all of them. The data contain hundreds of thousands of clones, 97% of them singletons. The rearrangement links TRBV9 to TRBJ1-1; the D is unclear. This clonotype was obtained from a woman aged 25 to 39 in good health. Sequences were obtained from naive CD4+ T cells sorted from blood. Specified subset: CD45RA+ positively selected. Here the CDR3 DNA reads TGTGCCAGCAGCGTAGCATTGGGTAGGAACACTGAAGCTTTCTTT. Encoded protein: CASSVALGRNTEAFF.